These 15 T cell receptor beta chains were all obtained from the same sample, sequenced in a study of beta chain features in type 1 diabetes. What was sequenced were expressed TCRB transcripts, since all of the isolated RNA had been reverse transcribed. Method: immunoSEQ multiplex PCR; TCRdb's copy keeps in-frame clones and lacks some. The data show about 330,000 clones, 8% to 13% seen once. The material sequenced was naive CD4+ T cells from blood. These TCRs come from a woman aged 25 to 39 in good health.

The J gene is TRBJ2-2, the V gene TRBV18, with 8 nucleotides matching TRBD2. Germline V gene sequence: CDR1 KGHSH, CDR2 LQKENI. V dropped 3 bases and J dropped 1; count of bases not matched to a gene: 7. The length of the CDR3 is 17 residues. The chain's CDR3 is CASSPILLAENTGELFF. The CDR3, as DNA: TGTGCCAGCTCACCGATACTACTAGCGGAGAACACCGGGGAGCTGTTTTTT. The whole variable domain, filled in from reference TRBV18 and TRBJ2-2, reads NAGVMQNPRHLVRRRGQEARLRCSPMKGHSHVYWYRQLPEEGLKFMVYLQKENIIDESGMPKERFSAEFPKEGPSILRIQQVVRGDSAAYFCASSPILLAENTGELFFGEGSRLTVL.

This clone was seen a handful of times. The genes are TRBV7-2 and TRBJ2-7; TRBD2 aligns across 7 bases. The trim removed 5 bases at V and 2 bases at J, leaving 6 bases unmatched. The CDR3 totals 14 residues. CDR1 is SGHTA and CDR2 is FQGNSA in the germline V gene. CDR3 DNA sequence: TGTGCCAGCAGCGGTAGACTAGCCCCCTACGAGCAGTACTTC. Amino acids: CASSGRLAPYEQYF.

This clone was recorded a few times. The DNA for the CDR3 is TGCGCCAGCAGCTTGGCCAGGACAGTCGTCACCTACGAGCAGTACTTC. It codes for CASSLARTVVTYEQYF. V usage is TRBV5-1 and J usage is TRBJ2-7; tentative D call: TRBD1 (6 bases). Trimming left V 0 bases short and J 2 bases short, with 15 bases between. CDR1 is SGHRS, CDR2 YFSETQ, per germline. The CDR3 is 16 amino acids. Complete variable domain (other parts from reference TRBV5-1 and TRBJ2-7): KAGVTQTPRYLIKTRGQQVTLSCSPISGHRSVSWYQQTPGQGLQFLFEYFSETQRNKGNFPGRFSGRQFSNSRSEMNVSTLELGDSALYLCASSLARTVVTYEQYFGPGTRLTVT.

This sequence joins TRBV11-2 and TRBJ1-1; D is uncertain. The germline gives CDR1 SGHAT, CDR2 FQNNGV. The CDR3 consists of 13 residues. V dropped 3 bases and J dropped 2 bases, with 7 bases sitting between them. CDR3 residues: CASSFNRNTEAFF. DNA of the CDR3: TGTGCCAGCAGCTTTAACAGAAACACTGAAGCTTTCTTT.

This clone showed up just a few times. This chain uses TRBV29-1 with TRBJ2-7; 9 bases map to TRBD2. CDR3 length: 16 residues. CDR1 is SQVTM, CDR2 ANQGSEA, per germline. Unmatched junction bases numbered 15, after V lost 6 bases and J lost 3 bases. The CDR3 DNA sequence: TGCAGCGTCGTAGCGGGAGTAACCGGACGGGTCTACGAGCAGTACTTC. This codes for CSVVAGVTGRVYEQYF.

This chain links TRBV19 with TRBJ2-3; 7 nucleotides match TRBD1. Trimming removed 6 bases from V and 2 bases from J; junction bases left unmatched: 11. Germline CDR1 reads LNHDA; CDR2 reads SQIVND (reference sequence). The CDR3 extends over 16 amino acids. CDR3 loop: CASRQTGSRFTDTQYF. CDR3 nucleotides: TGTGCCAGTAGACAGACAGGGAGCCGATTCACAGATACGCAGTATTTT.

The V gene is TRBV6-1, the J gene TRBJ2-7; TRBD1 is a possible D gene (5 bases). Trimming pared 7 bases from V and 2 bases from J, leaving 12 bases between. The CDR3 has 13 residues. Per germline, CDR1 MNHNS and CDR2 SASEGT. CDR3 coding DNA: TGTGCCAGCATCAAGGGGCAAGCCTACGAGCAGTACTTC. Translating it yields CASIKGQAYEQYF.

The chain has TRBV30 and TRBJ1-2; no clear D. V gave up 2 bases and J gave up 4 bases, with 5 bases separating them. There are 11 residues in the CDR3. Germline lookup yields CDR1 GTSNPN and CDR2 SVGIG (reference sequence). CDR3 region: CAWSIFYGYTF. In nucleotides, the CDR3 is TGTGCCTGGAGTATCTTCTATGGCTACACCTTC.

This clone came up a few times. This chain joins TRBV10-3 and TRBJ2-1, with D maybe TRBD1 (6 bases). V lost 0 bases and J 4 bases, leaving 10 bases between the germline ends. The CDR3 has 15 residues. Germline loops: CDR1 ENHRY, CDR2 SYGVKD. The CDR3 spells CAISESTDRYNEQFF. CDR3 sequence (DNA): TGTGCCATCAGTGAGTCGACGGACAGATACAATGAGCAGTTCTTC.

This clone showed up just a few times. The chain has TRBV5-1 and TRBJ2-7, with D perhaps TRBD2 (5 bases). V was cut by 0 bases and J by 1 base, with 14 bases left in between. The CDR3 runs 16 residues. CDR1 is SGHRS and CDR2 is YFSETQ in the germline V gene. The DNA of the CDR3 is TGCGCCAGCAGCTTGGTAGAGGGTAGGCTTTCCTACGAGCAGTACTTC. Its protein product is CASSLVEGRLSYEQYF.

This clone was picked up a small number of times. CDR3 loop: CASSLDSPVWYEQYF. In nucleotides, the CDR3 is TGTGCCAGCAGTTTAGACAGCCCTGTTTGGTACGAGCAGTACTTC. The chain carries TRBV28 and TRBJ2-7, with a possible D match to TRBD1 (5 bases). The V end lost 2 bases, the J end lost 4 bases, and 15 bases lay between the germline ends. Germline V gene lookup returns CDR1 MDHEN and CDR2 SYDVKM. The CDR3 runs to 15 residues.

The chain couples TRBV9 to TRBJ2-2, with D uncertain. Germline V gene lookup returns CDR1 SGDLS and CDR2 YYNGEE. The CDR3 consists of 12 residues. The ends were cut back, 0 bases at V and 6 bases at J, with 3 bases in the middle. CDR3 nucleotide sequence: TGTGCCAGCAGCGTAGTCGCCGGGGAGCTGTTTTTT. Protein: CASSVVAGELFF.

J is TRBJ1-2 and V is TRBV29-1, with D hard to call. CDR3 length: 12 amino acids. Germline V lookup: CDR1 SQVTM, CDR2 ANQGSEA. V lost 6 bases to trimming and J lost 4 bases, with 12 bases between them. The CDR3 sequence is CSVTRDFYGYTF. CDR3 bases: TGCAGCGTGACCCGGGATTTCTATGGCTACACCTTC.

The gene calls are TRBV28 and TRBJ1-5, with a tentative D call TRBD1 (6 bases). V was trimmed by 5 bases and J by 5 bases, leaving 16 bases between them. Germline V gives CDR1 MDHEN, CDR2 SYDVKM. The CDR3 extends over 15 amino acids. As DNA, the CDR3 is TGTGCCAGCAGTGTCCCACAGGGTCCGGATCAGCCCCAGCATTTT. Translating gives CASSVPQGPDQPQHF.

This clone was observed a few times. J is TRBJ1-1 and V is TRBV6-1; D is undetermined. The V gene's germline CDR1 is MNHNS and CDR2 SASEGT. The CDR3 contains 12 residues. V dropped 2 bases and J dropped 7 bases, with 8 bases sitting between them. The chain's CDR3 is CASSEWRVEAFF. In DNA, the CDR3 is TGTGCCAGCAGTGAATGGCGGGTTGAAGCTTTCTTT.